These 7 T cell receptor beta chains were all obtained from the same sample, sequenced in a study of cytomegalovirus exposure and HLA in healthy donors. The PCR had 60 Vbeta and 13 Jbeta primers. Using immunoSEQ multiplex PCR, the repertoire was profiled, and TCRdb retains in-frame clones only, with some absent. The sample includes 150,000 to 200,000 clones, around 77% seen only once; the top ten take 1.5% to 2%. Sequencing was done on a sample of PBMCs. Source of these receptors: a woman aged 25 to 39 in good health and CMV-seronegative.

The genes are TRBV7-9 and TRBJ1-1, with D possibly TRBD1 on 5 matching bases. The CDR3 runs 13 residues. V was pared by 1 base and J by 4 bases, with 7 bases between. Germline CDR1 is SEHNR and CDR2 is FQNEAQ (reference sequence). The CDR3 loop is CASSLGGGTEAFF. As DNA, the CDR3 is TGTGCCAGCAGCTTAGGGGGGGGCACTGAAGCTTTCTTT.

The chain carries TRBV5-4 and TRBJ2-2; 9 nucleotides align to TRBD1. V was pared by 3 bases and J by 3 bases, with 6 bases of the junction left unmatched. Per germline, CDR1 SGHNT and CDR2 YYREEE (reference sequence). This CDR3 has 16 amino acids. CDR3 loop: CASSSGQGRYTGELFF. Here the CDR3 DNA reads TGTGCCAGCAGCTCCGGACAGGGGAGATACACCGGGGAGCTGTTTTTT.

The V and J genes are TRBV7-3 and TRBJ2-1; D is perhaps TRBD2 (6 bases). This CDR3 spans 13 amino acids. Germline V gene sequence: CDR1 SGHTA, CDR2 FQGTGA. The V gene lost 4 bases and the J gene lost 4 bases, with 8 bases spanning the gap. The CDR3: CASSSGLYNEQFF. CDR3 DNA: TGTGCCAGCAGCTCCGGACTATACAATGAGCAGTTCTTC.

The chain recombines TRBV27 with TRBJ2-2, with TRBD1 matching over 10 bases. Germline trimming cut 2 bases from V and 6 bases from J; bases unmatched to any gene: 6. Germline V CDR1 and CDR2: MNHEY, SMNVEV (reference sequence). The CDR3 length is 16 residues. The CDR3 reads CASSLRDRGGAGELFF. CDR3 nucleotide sequence: TGTGCCAGCAGTTTACGGGACAGGGGAGGCGCCGGGGAGCTGTTTTTT.

This clone has more than one count but fewer than ten. This rearrangement joins TRBV7-9 to TRBJ2-7; tentatively, D is TRBD2 (5 bases). The CDR3 totals 13 residues. CDR1 SEHNR and CDR2 FQNEAQ come from the germline V gene (reference sequence). Trimming removed 3 bases at V and 3 bases at J, with 9 bases between. CDR3 region: CASSLWESYEQYF. CDR3 nucleotides: TGTGCCAGCAGCTTGTGGGAGAGCTACGAGCAGTACTTC. Combining the CDR3 with reference TRBV7-9 and TRBJ2-7 gives the whole variable domain DTGVSQNPRHKITKRGQNVTFRCDPISEHNRLYWYRQTLGQGPEFLTYFQNEAQLEKSRLLSDRFSAERPKGSFSTLEIQRTEQGDSAMYLCASSLWESYEQYFGPGTRLTVT.

This clone was counted a few times. The chain uses TRBV19 and TRBJ1-1; 8 bases are a match to TRBD1. With V trimmed by 3 bases and J by 6 bases, 24 bases remained unmatched. The CDR3 totals 20 residues. In germline, CDR1 is LNHDA, CDR2 SQIVND (reference sequence). The CDR3 loop is CASSMGLGQGAAGVLPEAFF. DNA for the CDR3: TGTGCCAGTAGTATGGGACTGGGTCAGGGGGCAGCTGGTGTTCTGCCTGAAGCTTTCTTT. Filled out from reference TRBV19 and TRBJ1-1, the complete variable domain reads DGGITQSPKYLFRKEGQNVTLSCEQNLNHDAMYWYRQDPGQGLRLIYYSQIVNDFQKGDIAEGYSVSREKKESFPLTVTSAQKNPTAFYLCASSMGLGQGAAGVLPEAFFGQGTRLTVV.

The chain employs TRBV7-3 and TRBJ2-1; D possibly corresponds to TRBD1 (5 bases). V lost 5 bases to trimming and J lost 0 bases, with 11 bases between them. The CDR3 runs 15 residues. Germline V gene data show CDR1 as SGHTA and CDR2 as FQGTGA. The CDR3 is CASSLGVSSYNEQFF. The CDR3 nucleotides read TGTGCCAGCAGCCTAGGGGTGAGCTCCTACAATGAGCAGTTCTTC.